Listed here are 9 T cell receptor beta chains from one sample, sequenced in a study of beta chain features in type 1 diabetes. General observations from the study: Shorter TCRB CDR3s, moderately but significantly so, were found in Type 1 diabetes patients in all four CD4+ subsets.

These receptors lack a known antigen. Investigators reverse transcribed all isolated RNA, so they sequenced expressed TCRB transcripts. Here immunoSEQ multiplex PCR was the method, and the copy in TCRdb shows in-frame clones only, minus some. The sample records some 640,000 clones, about an eighth being singletons. Sequencing was performed on naive CD4+ T cells from blood. The receptor source for this set is a man between 18 and 29 years old with type 1 diabetes.

This chain joins TRBV5-6 and TRBJ2-6, with D unclear. Germline CDR1 and CDR2: SGHDT and YYEEEE. The CDR3 loop spans 15 amino acids. V was shortened by 1 base and J by 1 base, with 6 bases between the two germline ends. The CDR3: CASSLWASGANVLTF. CDR3 nucleotides: TGTGCCAGCAGCTTGTGGGCGTCTGGGGCCAACGTCCTGACTTTC.

The gene calls are TRBV7-9 and TRBJ1-2, with 8 bases that match TRBD1. The V segment lost 1 base and the J segment 8 bases; nucleotides outside the gene matches: 9. This CDR3 has 15 amino acids. Germline V gene sequence: CDR1 SEHNR, CDR2 FQNEAQ (reference sequence). DNA for the CDR3: TGTGCCAGCAGCTTAGGAGCAGGGGGCGGAGGAGGCTACACCTTC. Translation: CASSLGAGGGGGYTF.

The genes are TRBV4-2 and TRBJ2-6; TRBD2 is a possible D gene (5 bases). CDR1 and CDR2 from the germline V gene are LGHNA and YNFKEQ. Trimming cost V 0 bases and J 4 bases, with 10 bases left between them. The CDR3 contains 16 residues. In DNA form, the CDR3 reads TGTGCCAGCAGCCAAGAACAGCAGCGGGGGGCCAACGTCCTGACTTTC. Protein: CASSQEQQRGANVLTF.

In this sample, this clone turned up a few times. This chain links TRBV10-3 with TRBJ1-2; D remains ambiguous. With 7 bases removed from V and 3 bases from J, the gap between germline ends came to 9 bases. The germline V gene encodes CDR1 ENHRY and CDR2 SYGVKD. The CDR3 has 12 amino acids. The DNA of the CDR3 is TGTGCCATCAAAGCGACCGACTATGGCTACACCTTC. Translation gives CAIKATDYGYTF.

The CDR3 loop is CASSSTWDDTIYF. The CDR3, as DNA: TGTGCCAGCAGCTCGACTTGGGATGACACCATATATTTT. The J gene is TRBJ1-3, the V gene TRBV7-2, with no clear D. The germline V gene encodes CDR1 SGHTA and CDR2 FQGNSA. This CDR3 comprises 13 residues. V lost 4 bases to trimming and J lost 8 bases, with 12 bases between them.

This chain joins TRBV4-1 and TRBJ2-3; D may correspond to TRBD1 or TRBD2 (5 bases each). The CDR3 covers 17 residues. V shed 2 bases and J shed 1 base, with 16 bases lying between them. Germline values: CDR1 MGHRA, CDR2 YSYEKL. Here the CDR3 reads CASSQRGGLLGTDTQYF. CDR3 in DNA: TGCGCCAGCAGCCAAAGGGGCGGTTTACTAGGCACAGATACGCAGTATTTT.

This sequence joins TRBV10-3 and TRBJ2-3; D is uncertain. CDR1 is ENHRY, CDR2 SYGVKD, per germline. V dropped 3 bases and J dropped 14 bases, with 18 bases sitting between them. The CDR3 length is 13 residues. The CDR3 DNA reads TGTGCCATCAGTGATGGTCCCGGCGTGTACCTGTATTTT. The encoded protein is CAISDGPGVYLYF.

V and J are TRBV7-2 and TRBJ1-4; possibly TRBD1 for D (5 bases). Germline CDR1 reads SGHTA; CDR2 reads FQGNSA. Trimming cost V 1 base and J 5 bases, with 11 bases left between them. CDR3 size: 15 residues. CDR3 DNA: TGTGCCAGCAGCTTAGTCCCGGGGCGGAATGAAAAACTGTTTTTT. Residues: CASSLVPGRNEKLFF.

This clone was counted a few times. The chain links TRBV6-1 to TRBJ2-4, with unresolved D. V shed 4 bases and J shed 6 bases, with 7 bases lying between them. The CDR3 extends over 12 amino acids. CDR1 and CDR2 (germline): MNHNS, SASEGT. The CDR3 here is CASSGAGNIQYF. CDR3 coding DNA: TGTGCCAGCAGTGGAGCCGGAAACATTCAGTACTTC.